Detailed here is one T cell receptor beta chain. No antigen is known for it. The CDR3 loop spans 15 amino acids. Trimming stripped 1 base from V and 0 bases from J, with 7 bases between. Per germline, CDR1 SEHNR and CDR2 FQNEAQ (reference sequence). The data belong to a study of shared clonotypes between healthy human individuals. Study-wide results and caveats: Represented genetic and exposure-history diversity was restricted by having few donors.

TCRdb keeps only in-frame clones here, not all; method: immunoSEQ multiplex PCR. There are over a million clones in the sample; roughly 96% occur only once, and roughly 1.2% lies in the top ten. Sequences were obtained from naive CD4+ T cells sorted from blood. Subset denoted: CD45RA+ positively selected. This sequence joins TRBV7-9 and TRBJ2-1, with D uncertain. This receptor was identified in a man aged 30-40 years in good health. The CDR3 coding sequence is TGTGCCAGCAGCTTAGGTATCGGCTCCTACAATGAGCAGTTCTTC. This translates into CASSLGIGSYNEQFF.